This T cell receptor beta chain was recovered during a study of OX40 agonist ivuxolimab in advanced cancers. For the study at large: People who had prior anti-PD-1, anti-PD-L1 or anti-CTLA-4 therapy could take part, and roughly 40% had some.

As regards this clone: What it binds is unknown.

CDR1 SNHLY and CDR2 FYNNEI come from the germline V gene. The CDR3 runs 15 residues. V was clipped by 4 bases and J by 2 bases; unmatched bases: 6. The method was immunoSEQ multiplex PCR; TCRdb's version includes in-frame clones alone and lacks a portion of them. The data contain fewer than 45,000 clones, 80% to 90% of them seen just once; the ten biggest clones take up about 17%. Study-level results: Partial responders dosed at 0.1-3.0 mg/kg displayed clonal expansion ranking among the lowest. CD4+ T cells averaged fewer expanded clones than CD8+ T cells.

V is TRBV2 and J is TRBJ1-1; 8 nucleotides match TRBD1. The sequence was collected from an adult with an advanced solid tumor such as melanoma, head and neck, liver or kidney cancer. Sequences were derived from CD4+ or CD8+ T cells sorted from blood, sampled in a trial of the OX40 agonist ivuxolimab. The CDR3 protein is CASSVTGGYNTEAFF. For the CDR3, the DNA is TGTGCCAGCAGTGTAACAGGGGGGTATAACACTGAAGCTTTCTTT.